Here is one T cell receptor beta chain with its context. The antigen is not known. Germline CDR1 and CDR2: SGDLS and YYNGEE. The CDR3 contains 17 residues. V was clipped by 0 bases and J by 4 bases, with 18 bases between them. Profiling relied on immunoSEQ multiplex PCR, and the TCRdb table lists in-frame clones only, not all of them. This sample has 92,000 or so clones; 90% occur once, and the top ten carry about 15%. The data belong to a study of siplizumab effects on memory and regulatory T cells. Findings and caveats of the study: Siplizumab produced a significant drop in alloreactive sequences attributable to unstimulated CD4+ memory cells. Greater diversity than memory cells seemed evident in naive T cells, which also appeared to be major alloresponse contributors. Naive or memory phenotype assignment was not possible for roughly 80-95% of proliferating CD4+ or CD8+ clones.

This rearrangement joins TRBV9 to TRBJ2-3, with no clear D. The sequence was obtained from a human donor in good health. Sequencing used CD4+ T cells sorted from blood. The CDR3 sequence is CASSVANLQGSADTQYF. DNA of the CDR3: TGTGCCAGCAGCGTAGCGAACCTCCAAGGGTCCGCAGATACGCAGTATTTT. The full variable domain, completed using reference TRBV9 and TRBJ2-3, is DSGVTQTPKHLITATGQRVTLRCSPRSGDLSVYWYQQSLDQGLQFLIQYYNGEERAKGNILERFSAQQFPDLHSELNLSSLELGDSALYFCASSVANLQGSADTQYFGPGTRLTVL.